Below are 9 T cell receptor beta chains sequenced from a single sample in a study of T cells in Graves' hyperthyroidism and ophthalmopathy (dated by TCRdb to the late 2010s). The library relied on multiplex PCR. For sequencing, an Illumina HiSeq 2000 was employed. Amplification of TCR beta CDR3 regions was carried out from RNA transcripts. A first-round RT-PCR of the TCR CDR3 used the HTBI primer set with the Qiagen OneStep RT-PCR kit. TCRdb cleaned the public reads at Q25 with fastp, built clones with MiXCR and kept in-frame beta chains. Duplicate CDR3 protein sequences are folded into a single record with the most common DNA and genes. Counted in this sample were 450,000 to 600,000 distinct CDR3 sequences; 15% to 20% of them appeared once. The ten largest clones capture roughly 47% of the sample. The sample comprised blood. These receptor sequences come from a man aged 40-50 years with Graves' ophthalmopathy.

This clonotype was counted ten times or more. V is TRBV10-3 and J is TRBJ2-7, with 7 bases identical to TRBD1. The V gene end was trimmed by 6 bases and the J gene end by 5 bases; junction bases not matched to a gene: 7. CDR1 and CDR2 from the germline V gene are ENHRY and SYGVKD. This CDR3 has 13 amino acids. The CDR3 nucleotides are TGTGCCATCAGGGACCAGACAGGGAACGAGCAGTACTTC. This codes for CAIRDQTGNEQYF.

This chain uses TRBV5-4 with TRBJ1-1; 7 nucleotides align to TRBD1. Germline values: CDR1 SGHNT, CDR2 YYREEE (reference sequence). The CDR3 totals 16 residues. V lost 4 bases to trimming and J lost 0 bases; unmatched junction nucleotides: 9. The CDR3 DNA reads TGTGCCAGCAGCCCCGGACAGGAGTTCATGAACACTGAAGCTTTCTTT. Protein sequence: CASSPGQEFMNTEAFF.

This clonotype was seen more than once but under ten times. The genes are TRBV30 and TRBJ2-2; 7 nucleotides align to TRBD1. V lost 8 bases to trimming and J lost 4 bases; unmatched junction nucleotides: 10. From germline, CDR1 is GTSNPN and CDR2 SVGIG (reference sequence). CDR3 size: 14 residues. The CDR3 loop reads CARLTGAATGELFF. The CDR3 DNA follows: TGTGCCCGCCTCACAGGGGCCGCCACCGGGGAGCTGTTTTTT.

The chain carries TRBV6-2 or TRBV6-3 and TRBJ2-2; no clear D. Germline CDR1 reads MNHEY; CDR2 reads SVGEGT. The germline V and J ends were trimmed by 6 bases and 2 bases, with 7 bases remaining between them. The CDR3 is 13 amino acids. The CDR3 coding sequence is TGTGCCAGCAGAGTTAGTAACACCGGGGAGCTGTTTTTT. It encodes CASRVSNTGELFF.

This chain connects TRBV19 to TRBJ2-3, with a weak D call TRBD2 (5 bases). CDR1 is LNHDA and CDR2 is SQIVND in the germline V gene (reference sequence). The CDR3 covers 14 residues. V was shortened by 4 bases and J by 5 bases, with 13 bases between the two germline ends. CDR3: CASSKLEREDTQYF. The DNA for the CDR3 is TGTGCCAGTAGTAAACTAGAAAGAGAAGATACGCAGTATTTT.

This clonotype was counted many times. The rearrangement uses TRBV7-2 and TRBJ2-7; 10 positions match TRBD1. Trimming cost V 5 bases and J 4 bases; bases outside gene matches: 2. The CDR3 spans 13 residues. The germline V gene has CDR1 SGHTA and CDR2 FQGNSA. CDR3 protein: CASSRDRGYEQYF. The CDR3 DNA reads as TGTGCCAGCAGCCGGGACAGGGGTTACGAGCAGTACTTC.

This clonotype was detected many times. In nucleotides, the CDR3 is TGTGCCAGCAGTTACAGGGGAGGAGAGACCCAGTACTTC. It specifies CASSYRGGETQYF. V gene TRBV7-9 combines with J gene TRBJ2-5; D might be TRBD1 (7 bases). This CDR3 is built from 13 residues. Trimming pared 6 bases from V and 4 bases from J, leaving 12 bases between. Germline CDR1 SEHNR, CDR2 FQNEAQ (reference sequence).

Ten or more counts support this clonotype. The chain recombines TRBV30 with TRBJ1-6, with D tentatively TRBD1 (6 bases). The CDR3 is made up of 14 amino acids. Looked up from germline, CDR1 is GTSNPN and CDR2 is SVGIG (reference sequence). V was pared by 3 bases and J by 8 bases, with 14 bases between. The CDR3 DNA reads as TGTGCCTGGAGGGGACTTAACAGGGATTCACCCCTCCACTTT. Its translation is CAWRGLNRDSPLHF.

This clonotype has at least ten counts. The chain combines TRBV27 with TRBJ2-7, with 10 bases that match TRBD2. After removal of 4 bases from V and 1 base from J, the junction contained 10 bases not matched to a gene. The CDR3 is 17 residues long. Looked up from germline, CDR1 is MNHEY and CDR2 is SMNVEV (reference sequence). The CDR3 is CASSSYAGTSVSYEQYF. Written as DNA, the CDR3 is TGTGCCAGCAGTTCTTATGCCGGGACTAGCGTTTCCTACGAGCAGTACTTC.